This TCR beta chain derives from a study of technical replicates of blood from a few donors. Losses at the gene ends were 6 bases for V and 8 bases for J; bases not matched to a gene: 12. The CDR3 has 15 residues. From germline, CDR1 is SEHNR and CDR2 FQNEAQ (reference sequence). This clone was seen a single time. Assay: immunoSEQ multiplex PCR; the TCRdb copy retains only in-frame clones and omits some. The repertoire holds roughly 76,000 clones, with roughly 94% as singletons. The receptor's source is a human donor in good health. The V and J genes are TRBV7-9 and TRBJ2-1; 8 nucleotides match TRBD2. The source material was T cells isolated from PBMCs. DNA for the CDR3: TGTGCCAGCAGTACGCCCGGGGGGGAGGTCTATGAGCAGTTCTTC. Residues: CASSTPGGEVYEQFF.